Shown below are 5 T cell receptor beta chains from a single sample sequenced in a study of Graves' ophthalmopathy and Graves' hyperthyroidism. Amplification targeted the TCR beta CDR3 regions, with RNA transcripts as the source material. The first-round RT-PCR employed HTBI primers together with the Qiagen OneStep RT-PCR kit. A multiplex PCR was then performed as the second round. TCRdb re-called the multiplex PCR reads through MiXCR, storing one row per CDR3 protein. The data show about 700,000 distinct CDR3 sequences, 40% seen once. The specimen sequenced was peripheral blood. The receptors were sampled from an adult man with Graves' ophthalmopathy.

The gene calls are TRBV24-1 and TRBJ2-2; the D gene is possibly TRBD1 (5 bases). There are 17 residues in the CDR3. Trimming removed 4 bases at V and 0 bases at J, with 14 bases between. Germline V gene sequence: CDR1 KGHDR, CDR2 SFDVKD. The CDR3 is CATSDSRQRTNTGELFF. The CDR3 nucleotides are TGTGCCACCAGTGACTCCAGACAGAGAACGAACACCGGGGAGCTGTTTTTT.

A note on this clonotype: One junction end does not reproduce the germline sequence, and a read error may be involved. The chain employs TRBV24-1 and TRBJ1-5, with TRBD1 as a possible D gene (6 bases). The CDR3 runs 16 residues. Germline V gene data show CDR1 as KGHDR and CDR2 as SFDVKD. The CDR3 loop reads CASSFLTGQIRQPQHF. The CDR3 coding sequence is TGTGCCAGCAGTTTCCTAACAGGGCAGATCCGTCAGCCCCAGCATTTT.

A word on this clonotype: The missing conserved phenylalanine or tryptophan at the end of this CDR3 makes a read error likely. No DNA is shown, since the ends of the CDR3 on it are uncertain; the CDR3 is the one TCRdb lists. The rearrangement joins TRBV7-9 to TRBJ1-6; TRBD1 is the table's D call, not checked against the DNA. Germline values: CDR1 SEHNR, CDR2 FQNEAQ (reference sequence). The CDR3 is 11 residues long, ends included. The CDR3 sequence is CASTRVSALLS.

J is TRBJ1-4 and V is TRBV19; TRBD1 agrees at 8 bases. V shed 11 bases and J 7 bases; nucleotides not matched to a gene: 15. Germline V gene sequence: CDR1 LNHDA, CDR2 SQIVND (reference sequence). The CDR3 is made up of 15 amino acids. The CDR3 reads CAVKSGQGRGEKLFF. The CDR3 nucleotides are TGTGCCGTAAAAAGCGGACAGGGTAGGGGTGAAAAACTGTTTTTT.

This clonotype was counted ten times or more. This chain uses TRBV11-2 with TRBJ1-3; 8 nucleotides align to TRBD1. CDR1 is SGHAT, CDR2 FQNNGV, per germline. With 5 bases clipped from V and 4 bases from J, the junction kept 4 bases outside the gene matches. This CDR3 comprises 14 residues. In DNA, the CDR3 is TGTGCCAGCAGCGTGACAGGGGAAGGAAACACCATATATTTT. This gives the protein CASSVTGEGNTIYF.